A single sample is the source of the 12 T cell receptor beta chains below, sequenced in a study of shared clonotypes between healthy human individuals. TCRdb's copy holds only in-frame clones and misses some; the assay was immunoSEQ multiplex PCR. The top ten hold around 0.35% of the sample, which has approximately 2,300,000 clones, roughly 90% seen once. Sequenced input: naive CD4+ T cells from PBMCs. This sample's subset: CD45RA+ positively selected. The source of these receptors is a man between 18 and 29 years old in good health. Some clones in this sample may be carry-over from other donors' samples.

This clone was seen only once. The J gene is TRBJ2-7, the V gene TRBV14; 9 bases are shared with TRBD1. This CDR3 comprises 12 residues. Germline CDR1 and CDR2: SGHDN and FVKESK. The junction had 7 bases not matched to a gene; V was cut back by 4 bases and J by 12 bases. The CDR3: CASSRDRVSWYF. CDR3 nucleotides: TGTGCCAGCAGCCGGGACAGGGTGTCTTGGTACTTC.

This clone was detected once. The sample carries other DNA sequences with the same CDR3. The chain has TRBV7-9 and TRBJ2-5; D uncertain. Trimming took 5 bases from V and 5 from J, leaving 9 bases between them. Germline V gene lookup returns CDR1 SEHNR and CDR2 FQNEAQ (reference sequence). The length of the CDR3 is 12 residues. The CDR3 coding sequence is TGTGCCAGCAGCCGACCCGGCGAGACCCAGTACTTC. Translation gives CASSRPGETQYF.

The genes are TRBV28 and TRBJ1-2; 7 positions match TRBD1. Germline loops: CDR1 MDHEN, CDR2 SYDVKM. This CDR3 contains 16 residues. V lost 1 base to trimming and J lost 4 bases; unmatched junction nucleotides: 9. Here the CDR3 reads CASSLSPTDRSYGYTF. CDR3 nucleotide sequence: TGTGCCAGCAGTTTATCCCCTACGGACAGGTCCTATGGCTACACCTTC.

The gene calls are TRBV5-1 and TRBJ2-2; 10 bases match TRBD2. This CDR3 spans 16 amino acids. Trimming cost V 3 bases and J 6 bases; bases outside gene matches: 8. Germline V gene data show CDR1 as SGHRS and CDR2 as YFSETQ. The CDR3 DNA reads TGCGCCAGCAGCTACTATCTAGCGGGAGAGGCCGGGGAGCTGTTTTTT. Its translation is CASSYYLAGEAGELFF.

The chain couples TRBV5-4 to TRBJ2-5; 8 positions match TRBD2. The V segment lost 4 bases and the J segment 4 bases; nucleotides outside the gene matches: 12. CDR3 length: 16 residues. Per the germline V gene, CDR1 is SGHNT and CDR2 is YYREEE (reference sequence). In DNA, the CDR3 is TGTGCCAGCAGCACCAGGGGAGGGGCGGGGGGAGAGACCCAGTACTTC. As protein: CASSTRGGAGGETQYF.

The chain recombines TRBV7-9 with TRBJ2-7; a possible D gene is TRBD1 (6 bases). CDR1 is SEHNR, CDR2 FQNEAQ, per germline (reference sequence). This CDR3 comprises 14 residues. V lost 4 bases to trimming and J lost 2 bases, with 12 bases between them. This chain's CDR3 is CASSSQGRAYEQYF. The CDR3 DNA reads TGTGCCAGCAGCTCCCAGGGGAGAGCCTACGAGCAGTACTTC.

The rearrangement uses TRBV11-2 and TRBJ1-1; D not resolved. CDR1 SGHAT and CDR2 FQNNGV come from the germline V gene. V lost 1 base, J lost 6 bases, and 9 bases lay in between. This CDR3 comprises 13 residues. This chain's CDR3 is CASSLVRESEAFF. In DNA form, the CDR3 reads TGTGCCAGCAGCTTAGTTAGGGAATCTGAAGCTTTCTTT.

V is TRBV4-2 and J is TRBJ2-5; 11 bases match TRBD1. Trimming removed 2 bases from V and 5 bases from J; junction bases left unmatched: 4. This CDR3 is built from 15 residues. Germline V gene data show CDR1 as LGHNA and CDR2 as YNFKEQ. The CDR3 region is CASSQSDRGRETQYF. CDR3 coding DNA: TGTGCCAGCAGCCAATCGGACAGGGGGCGGGAGACCCAGTACTTC.

J is TRBJ1-1 and V is TRBV18; 8 bases map to TRBD1. J lost 6 bases, V lost 4 bases, and 13 bases had no gene match. The germline V gene has CDR1 KGHSH and CDR2 LQKENI. The CDR3 spans 16 residues. CDR3 residues: CASSLRTGNTWAEAFF. CDR3 bases: TGTGCCAGCTCACTCCGGACAGGGAACACGTGGGCTGAAGCTTTCTTT.

The V gene is TRBV6-1, the J gene TRBJ2-7, with D unresolved. This CDR3 is 13 amino acids long. The germline V gene encodes CDR1 MNHNS and CDR2 SASEGT. The V gene lost 1 base and the J gene lost 3 bases, with 7 bases spanning the gap. The CDR3 reads CASSEGYSYEQYF. The CDR3 DNA is TGTGCCAGCAGTGAAGGGTATAGCTACGAGCAGTACTTC.

A single count supports this clone. The gene calls are TRBV5-4 and TRBJ2-1; 12 bases fit TRBD2. Germline V gene sequence: CDR1 SGHNT, CDR2 YYREEE (reference sequence). This CDR3 is 15 amino acids long. The junction had 1 base not matched to a gene; V was cut back by 1 base and J by 5 bases. In DNA form, the CDR3 reads TGTGCCAGCAGCTTGAGGACTAGCGGGGACAATGAGCAGTTCTTC. This codes for CASSLRTSGDNEQFF.

The rearrangement uses TRBV6-1 and TRBJ1-2, with a tentative D call TRBD1 (5 bases). Germline lookup yields CDR1 MNHNS and CDR2 SASEGT. The CDR3 consists of 12 residues. With 10 bases removed from V and 6 bases from J, the gap between germline ends came to 15 bases. The CDR3 loop reads CAIAKWDDGYTF. The CDR3 region has the DNA TGTGCCATCGCAAAATGGGACGATGGCTACACCTTC.